This record covers a single T cell receptor beta chain. What it binds is not known. Libraries were prepared by immunoSEQ multiplex PCR; TCRdb keeps only in-frame clonotypes and omits some of them. The sample shows 55,000 to 85,000 clones, about nine tenths of them seen only once. This entry is derived from a study of cytotoxic CD8 clonotypes in ibrutinib-treated CLL. Overall study: Response material was collected after a median approximately 11 months of treatment, range 6 to 36. Study-wide findings and caveats: Among the clonotypes, public ones were uncommon and contracted or held stable on treatment. Clonality was higher at ibrutinib response and returned toward baseline at progression.

In germline, CDR1 is SGHNT, CDR2 YYREEE (reference sequence). Trimming cost V 0 bases and J 1 base, with 11 bases left between them. The CDR3 covers 15 residues. The V call is TRBV5-4, the J call TRBJ2-7; unclear D gene. The sequence came from a human donor with chronic lymphocytic leukemia. The sample here was PBMCs, taken after 12 months of ibrutinib treatment. The CDR3 spells CASSLGGINSYEQYF. CDR3 DNA sequence: TGTGCCAGCAGCTTGGGTGGGATAAATTCCTACGAGCAGTACTTC. Full variable domain (remainder filled in from reference TRBV5-4 and TRBJ2-7): ETGVTQSPTHLIKTRGQQVTLRCSSQSGHNTVSWYQQALGQGPQFIFQYYREEENGRGNFPPRFSGLQFPNYSSELNVNALELDDSALYLCASSLGGINSYEQYFGPGTRLTVT.